The next 22 T cell receptor beta chains were all read from a single sample in a study of cytomegalovirus exposure and HLA in healthy donors. The assay was immunoSEQ multiplex PCR, and TCRdb's table has in-frame clones only and misses some. The sample holds about 250,000 clones, 87% seen once. What was sequenced was PBMCs. The receptors stem from a man aged 18 to 35 in good health and CMV-seropositive.

This rearrangement joins TRBV19 to TRBJ2-1; 15 positions match TRBD2. The V gene's germline CDR1 is LNHDA and CDR2 SQIVND (reference sequence). The CDR3 contains 15 residues. The V segment lost 8 bases and the J segment 6 bases; nucleotides outside the gene matches: 5. The CDR3 here is CASGLAGGHGNEQFF. DNA for the CDR3: TGTGCCAGTGGACTAGCGGGAGGGCACGGCAATGAGCAGTTCTTC.

This clone was counted once. The V call is TRBV4-2, the J call TRBJ2-7; TRBD2 agrees at 12 bases. Germline trimming cut 4 bases from V and 1 base from J; bases unmatched to any gene: 11. The CDR3 consists of 18 residues. The germline CDR1 and CDR2 sequences are LGHNA and YNFKEQ. DNA of the CDR3: TGTGCCAGCAGCCGAGGACTAGCGGGACCTGATAATTCCTACGAGCAGTACTTC. Translated: CASSRGLAGPDNSYEQYF.

A few counts support this clone. The rearrangement uses TRBV5-1 and TRBJ2-5; no definite D call. The CDR3 has 12 residues. The V gene's germline CDR1 is SGHRS and CDR2 YFSETQ. Trimming removed 0 bases from V and 2 bases from J, with 2 bases in between. The CDR3 reads CASSLVQETQYF. The DNA of the CDR3 is TGCGCCAGCAGCTTGGTTCAAGAGACCCAGTACTTC.

The gene calls are TRBV25-1 and TRBJ2-7; TRBD1 is a possible D gene (5 bases). With 4 bases removed from V and 6 bases from J, the gap between germline ends came to 13 bases. The CDR3 has 13 residues. CDR1 MGHDK and CDR2 SYGVNS come from the germline V gene. CDR3 protein: CASSVGAFTEQYF. DNA for the CDR3: TGTGCCAGCAGTGTAGGGGCGTTCACCGAGCAGTACTTC.

The chain uses TRBV15 and TRBJ2-1; 9 bases are a match to TRBD1. The CDR3 runs 15 residues. Germline trimming cut 4 bases from V and 7 bases from J; bases unmatched to any gene: 8. CDR1 is LNHNV, CDR2 YYDKDF, per germline (reference sequence). The CDR3: CATSNTGTGWNEQFF. The CDR3 bases are TGTGCCACCAGCAATACCGGGACAGGGTGGAATGAGCAGTTCTTC.

CDR3 loop: CATKGGERNTIYF. In DNA, the CDR3 is TGTGCCACCAAGGGGGGGGAAAGAAACACCATATATTTT. The V gene is TRBV11-2, the J gene TRBJ1-3; D might be TRBD1 (6 bases). CDR3 length: 13 amino acids. V dropped 10 bases and J dropped 5 bases, with 15 bases sitting between them. Germline V gives CDR1 SGHAT, CDR2 FQNNGV.

This chain uses TRBV27 with TRBJ2-7, with D possibly being TRBD1 (5 bases). The germline V gene encodes CDR1 MNHEY and CDR2 SMNVEV (reference sequence). Trimming pared 5 bases from V and 1 base from J, leaving 9 bases between. The CDR3 is made up of 13 amino acids. The CDR3 spells CASSKRGSYEQYF. CDR3 nucleotides: TGTGCCAGCAGTAAAAGGGGTTCCTACGAGCAGTACTTC.

CDR3 bases: TGTGCCAGTAGTGGTTTTAGGGAGGGTCAGCCCCAGCATTTT. Encoded protein: CASSGFREGQPQHF. V and J are TRBV19 and TRBJ1-5; D not resolved. The germline V gene encodes CDR1 LNHDA and CDR2 SQIVND (reference sequence). Trimming removed 5 bases at V and 6 bases at J, with 14 bases between. The CDR3 contains 14 residues. Full variable domain (outside the CDR3, taken from reference TRBV19 and TRBJ1-5): DGGITQSPKYLFRKEGQNVTLSCEQNLNHDAMYWYRQDPGQGLRLIYYSQIVNDFQKGDIAEGYSVSREKKESFPLTVTSAQKNPTAFYLCASSGFREGQPQHFGDGTRLSIL.

V and J are TRBV5-4 and TRBJ2-1; 8 bases are shared with TRBD2. The V gene's germline CDR1 is SGHNT and CDR2 YYREEE (reference sequence). Losses at the gene ends were 4 bases for V and 6 bases for J; bases not matched to a gene: 12. This CDR3 spans 16 amino acids. The CDR3 here is CASSPRGTRRPNEQFF. CDR3 nucleotides: TGTGCCAGCAGCCCGCGCGGGACTAGACGGCCCAATGAGCAGTTCTTC.

The V and J genes are TRBV5-1 and TRBJ2-3; 8 nucleotides agree with TRBD2. The CDR3 contains 18 residues. Germline-derived CDR1 and CDR2 are SGHRS and YFSETQ. After removal of 4 bases from V and 2 bases from J, the junction contained 15 bases not matched to a gene. This CDR3 is CASSVLAGGPGSTDTQYF. CDR3 DNA: TGCGCCAGCAGCGTACTGGCGGGAGGTCCGGGATCCACAGATACGCAGTATTTT. The variable domain in full, with the rest retrieved from reference TRBV5-1 and TRBJ2-3, is KAGVTQTPRYLIKTRGQQVTLSCSPISGHRSVSWYQQTPGQGLQFLFEYFSETQRNKGNFPGRFSGRQFSNSRSEMNVSTLELGDSALYLCASSVLAGGPGSTDTQYFGPGTRLTVL.

Written as DNA, the CDR3 is TGCGCCAGCAGCCAGGCCCCGGGCGCAGATACGCAGTATTTT. This encodes CASSQAPGADTQYF. The chain carries TRBV4-3 and TRBJ2-3, with no clear D. Trimming left V 3 bases short and J 4 bases short, with 11 bases between. Germline CDR1 and CDR2: LGHNA and YSLEER. The CDR3 is 14 residues long.

The chain recombines TRBV6-5 with TRBJ1-2, with D hard to call. The CDR3 runs 14 residues. Germline CDR1 MNHEY, CDR2 SVGAGI. The V and J ends lost 4 bases and 4 bases respectively, with 13 bases between them. Written as DNA, the CDR3 is TGTGCCAGCAGTTCTCTGGGAATCGGCTATGGCTACACCTTC. Amino acids: CASSSLGIGYGYTF.

The chain links TRBV15 to TRBJ1-1; a weak D match, TRBD1 (6 bases). The germline V gene encodes CDR1 LNHNV and CDR2 YYDKDF (reference sequence). This CDR3 region has 14 residues. Trimming cost V 3 bases and J 0 bases, with 8 bases left between them. The DNA for the CDR3 is TGTGCCACCAGCAGGGACAGATTGAACACTGAAGCTTTCTTT. This gives the protein CATSRDRLNTEAFF.

J is TRBJ2-2 and V is TRBV28, with D maybe TRBD2 (5 bases). V was pared by 7 bases and J by 3 bases, with 15 bases between. Per the germline V gene, CDR1 is MDHEN and CDR2 is SYDVKM. The CDR3 is 15 amino acids. This CDR3 reads CASIPGSWDTGELFF. DNA of the CDR3: TGTGCCAGCATCCCGGGGAGTTGGGACACCGGGGAGCTGTTTTTT.

J is TRBJ2-5 and V is TRBV7-3, with 14 bases identical to TRBD2. CDR3 length equals 15 residues. Germline loops: CDR1 SGHTA, CDR2 FQGTGA. The V and J ends lost 6 bases and 7 bases, in that order; junction bases with no gene match: 7. The CDR3 DNA is TGTGCCAGCAGTCTGGGACTAGCGGGAGTGGGGACCCAGTACTTC. It yields the protein CASSLGLAGVGTQYF.

The chain couples TRBV28 to TRBJ2-7; D gene unclear. This CDR3 is built from 14 residues. Germline loops: CDR1 MDHEN, CDR2 SYDVKM. V dropped 4 bases and J dropped 8 bases, with 18 bases sitting between them. CDR3 nucleotides: TGTGCCAGCAGTTCGACTCGAGAGATCCGGCAGCAGTACTTC. Its protein product is CASSSTREIRQQYF.

V gene TRBV15 combines with J gene TRBJ2-7, with 8 bases that match TRBD1. J was trimmed by 2 bases and V by 2 bases; bases with no gene match: 5. This CDR3 is built from 15 residues. Germline assignment: CDR1 LNHNV and CDR2 YYDKDF (reference sequence). DNA for the CDR3: TGTGCCACCAGCAGACCGGGACAGGAGACCTACGAGCAGTACTTC. Translating it yields CATSRPGQETYEQYF.

The chain recombines TRBV6-4 with TRBJ2-5, with 10 bases matching TRBD2. V lost 4 bases to trimming and J lost 1 base; unmatched junction nucleotides: 3. This CDR3 has 15 residues. Germline V gives CDR1 MRHNA, CDR2 SNTAGT. The CDR3 sequence: CASSAVAGGQETQYF. The CDR3 DNA sequence: TGTGCCAGCAGTGCGGTAGCGGGAGGCCAAGAGACCCAGTACTTC.

This chain connects TRBV28 to TRBJ2-7; 13 bases align to TRBD2. The V and J ends lost 5 bases and 0 bases, in that order; junction bases with no gene match: 7. Germline V gene lookup returns CDR1 MDHEN and CDR2 SYDVKM. The CDR3 runs 17 residues. In DNA form, the CDR3 reads TGTGCCAGCAGTGCAACTAGCGGGGGGGTCCGCTCCTACGAGCAGTACTTC. It yields the protein CASSATSGGVRSYEQYF.

This clone was counted only a few times. J is TRBJ2-2 and V is TRBV5-1; 7 positions match TRBD1. There are 15 residues in the CDR3. Germline V gene lookup returns CDR1 SGHRS and CDR2 YFSETQ. Unmatched junction bases numbered 3, after V lost 4 bases and J lost 0 bases. The CDR3 sequence is CASSRQGANTGELFF. The CDR3 DNA is TGCGCCAGCAGCCGCCAGGGGGCGAACACCGGGGAGCTGTTTTTT.

The chain combines TRBV11-2 with TRBJ2-3, with a tentative D call TRBD2 (7 bases). Germline CDR1 reads SGHAT; CDR2 reads FQNNGV. This CDR3 is 16 amino acids long. V was cut by 1 base and J by 8 bases, with 19 bases left in between. In DNA form, the CDR3 reads TGTGCCAGCAGCTTAGTGGGGGGGCGGGTAGTGGTTACGCAGTATTTT. Residues: CASSLVGGRVVVTQYF.

The gene calls are TRBV18 and TRBJ1-2, with 7 nucleotides matching TRBD1. CDR3 length: 13 amino acids. V shed 2 bases, J shed 7 bases, and the junction held 4 bases outside the gene matches. The germline V gene encodes CDR1 KGHSH and CDR2 LQKENI. CDR3 sequence: CASSPDRDGGYTF. As DNA, the CDR3 is TGTGCCAGCTCACCAGACAGGGACGGTGGCTACACCTTC.